This T cell receptor (beta chain) stems from a study of CD8+ T cells in alopecia areata. V lost 0 bases, J lost 3 bases, and 8 bases stayed unmatched. The CDR3 covers 16 residues. Germline V gene data show CDR1 as SGHVS and CDR2 as FNYEAQ. Following RNA extraction, reverse transcription yielded cDNA that acted as the sequencing template. Profiled with immunoSEQ multiplex PCR; TCRdb holds only in-frame clones, not every one. Counted here are about 140,000 clones, roughly nine tenths occurring once; the ten biggest clones make up over 10%. Noted treatment: oral pan-JAK inhibitor, 5-10 mg twice daily. The chain recombines TRBV7-6 with TRBJ2-7; 7 bases are shared with TRBD2. The TCR sequence derives from a human donor with alopecia areata. The starting material was CD8+ T cells sorted from blood, obtained at week 4, from a patient treated with tofacitinib. The CDR3 coding sequence is TGTGCCAGCAGCTTAGCTTCTCCGGGGGGTATCTACGAGCAGTACTTC. Its protein product is CASSLASPGGIYEQYF.